Listed here are 23 T cell receptor beta chains from one sample, sequenced in a study of blood T cell repertoires in COVID-19. The method was immunoSEQ multiplex PCR; TCRdb's version includes in-frame clones alone and lacks a portion of them. The sample consists of about 480,000 clones, about 88% of them appearing once. The sequencing sample was made of peripheral blood. These receptors originate from a man aged 18 to 35 with COVID-19, enrolled during active disease.

This rearrangement joins TRBV12-5 to TRBJ2-3; D gene ambiguous. Germline loops: CDR1 LGHNT, CDR2 FRNRAP. V was pared by 3 bases and J by 1 base, with 14 bases between. CDR3 length equals 16 residues. The CDR3 DNA is TGTGCTAGTGGTTTCCTCCGGCCGGGTGGCACAGATACGCAGTATTTT. As protein: CASGFLRPGGTDTQYF. Full variable domain (missing parts from reference TRBV12-5 and TRBJ2-3): DARVTQTPRHKVTEMGQEVTMRCQPILGHNTVFWYRQTMMQGLELLAYFRNRAPLDDSGMPKDRFSAEMPDATLATLKIQPSEPRDSAVYFCASGFLRPGGTDTQYFGPGTRLTVL.

This sequence joins TRBV5-4 and TRBJ2-7; D is ambiguous. V was cut by 1 base and J by 7 bases, with 18 bases left in between. Germline CDR1 SGHNT, CDR2 YYREEE (reference sequence). This CDR3 is built from 15 residues. The CDR3 bases are TGTGCCAGCAGCTTGAGTTCTACAGCCAGTTCTGAGCAGTACTTC. It is translated as CASSLSSTASSEQYF.

This clone was seen only a few times. The chain recombines TRBV5-4 with TRBJ1-6; D is possibly TRBD1 (6 bases). Trimming took 9 bases from V and 6 from J, leaving 16 bases between them. The CDR3 loop spans 14 amino acids. The germline V gene encodes CDR1 SGHNT and CDR2 YYREEE (reference sequence). The DNA for the CDR3 is TGTGCCACCCAGGTGGCAGGGGTTAATTCACCCCTCCACTTT. Amino acids: CATQVAGVNSPLHF.

DNA for the CDR3: TGTGCCAGCAGCAAAAAGGAAGAGACAGGAGTGTGGACTAACTATGGCTACACCTTC. It is translated as CASSKKEETGVWTNYGYTF. V and J are TRBV21-1 and TRBJ1-2; the table calls TRBD1, which could not be checked here. TRBV21-1 is a listed pseudogene. The CDR3 consists of 19 residues.

The V call is TRBV2, the J call TRBJ2-7; 7 nucleotides align to TRBD2. The CDR3 covers 15 residues. CDR1 is SNHLY, CDR2 FYNNEI, per germline. After removal of 5 bases from V and 2 bases from J, the junction contained 9 bases not matched to a gene. The CDR3 protein is CASSTKLAVAYEQYF. CDR3 bases: TGTGCCAGCAGTACGAAGCTAGCGGTCGCCTACGAGCAGTACTTC.

The genes are TRBV6-1 and TRBJ1-5; D remains ambiguous. The germline V and J ends were trimmed by 0 bases and 7 bases, with 13 bases remaining between them. This CDR3 has 15 amino acids. Germline CDR1 MNHNS, CDR2 SASEGT. The CDR3 nucleotides read TGTGCCAGCAGTGAAGCGGGAGGGCTAGACCAGCCCCAGCATTTT. Residues: CASSEAGGLDQPQHF.

The rearrangement links TRBV7-9 to TRBJ2-4, with 7 bases fitting TRBD1. The germline gives CDR1 SEHNR, CDR2 FQNEAQ (reference sequence). This CDR3 region has 13 residues. The ends lost 4 bases at V and 5 bases at J; junction bases unmatched: 2. In DNA form, the CDR3 reads TGTGCCAGCAGCTCGGGACAGCAAAACATTCAGTACTTC. Translated, it gives CASSSGQQNIQYF.

This clone was picked up a small number of times. This chain connects TRBV30 to TRBJ2-7; D not certain. Trimming left V 0 bases short and J 7 bases short, with 19 bases between. There are 15 residues in the CDR3. Germline V lookup: CDR1 GTSNPN, CDR2 SVGIG (reference sequence). The CDR3, as DNA: TGTGCCTGGAGTGTAGGAGCCGGGTTCCGAGGAGAGCAGTACTTC. As protein: CAWSVGAGFRGEQYF.

The chain employs TRBV19 and TRBJ1-2; tentative D call: TRBD1 (6 bases). V was shortened by 6 bases and J by 5 bases, with 10 bases between the two germline ends. This CDR3 is 12 amino acids long. Germline CDR1 is LNHDA and CDR2 is SQIVND (reference sequence). The CDR3, as DNA: TGTGCCAGTAGGGACAGTCTATATGGCTACACCTTC. Its protein product is CASRDSLYGYTF.

This chain links TRBV6-6 with TRBJ2-5; D gene ambiguous. Trimming left V 6 bases short and J 5 bases short, with 7 bases between. Per germline, CDR1 MNHNY and CDR2 SVGAGI (reference sequence). The CDR3 is 11 residues long. This chain's CDR3 is CASSLYETQYF. CDR3 in DNA: TGTGCCAGCAGCCTGTATGAGACCCAGTACTTC.

The chain recombines TRBV24-1 with TRBJ2-3; the match to TRBD2 covers 11 bases. Germline lookup yields CDR1 KGHDR and CDR2 SFDVKD. The junction had 6 bases not matched to a gene; V was cut back by 7 bases and J by 1 base. CDR3 length equals 16 residues. The CDR3 nucleotides read TGTGCCACCAGCGTTGGACTAGCGGGCCGCACAGATACGCAGTATTTT. Its protein product is CATSVGLAGRTDTQYF.

V usage is TRBV7-2 and J usage is TRBJ2-1; 11 positions agree with TRBD1. The CDR3 has 15 amino acids. V lost 4 bases and J lost 7; bases outside the gene matches: 6. Germline values: CDR1 SGHTA, CDR2 FQGNSA. For the CDR3, the DNA is TGTGCCAGCAGCTCCCGGGACAGGGGGTCGAATGAGCAGTTCTTC. Translation gives CASSSRDRGSNEQFF.

A remark on this clone: Distinct nucleotide sequences in the sample also encode this CDR3. The chain has TRBV21-1 and TRBJ2-1; the table's D call, TRBD2, was not checked against the DNA. TRBV21-1 is recorded as a pseudogene. This CDR3 is 14 amino acids long. The CDR3 sequence is CASSKGGSYNEQFF. CDR3 nucleotide sequence: TGTGCCAGCAGCAAAGGCGGGAGTTACAATGAGCAGTTCTTC.

V usage is TRBV7-3 and J usage is TRBJ2-2; possibly TRBD2 for D (6 bases). V lost 4 bases to trimming and J lost 5 bases, with 14 bases between them. The CDR3 length is 15 residues. CDR1 and CDR2 (germline): SGHTA, FQGTGA. Written as DNA, the CDR3 is TGTGCCAGCAGCTCCTATGGGGGAGGTACCGGGGAGCTGTTTTTT. Translation: CASSSYGGGTGELFF.

V gene TRBV7-2 combines with J gene TRBJ2-1; D is undetermined. Germline values: CDR1 SGHTA, CDR2 FQGNSA. The germline V and J ends were trimmed by 5 bases and 5 bases, with 4 bases remaining between them. This CDR3 has 11 amino acids. CDR3 DNA sequence: TGTGCCAGCAGCGCGAACAATGAGCAGTTCTTC. Protein product: CASSANNEQFF.

The rearrangement uses TRBV6-5 and TRBJ2-5; no firm D call. The V and J ends lost 0 bases and 5 bases respectively, with 10 bases between them. Germline CDR1 is MNHEY and CDR2 is SVGAGI. CDR3 length equals 14 residues. CDR3 protein: CASSYSRAWETQYF. CDR3 DNA: TGTGCCAGCAGTTACTCACGAGCTTGGGAGACCCAGTACTTC.

The chain joins TRBV27 to TRBJ1-2, with 12 bases identical to TRBD1. The CDR3 extends over 15 amino acids. The V gene end was trimmed by 2 bases and the J gene end by 7 bases; junction bases not matched to a gene: 5. Per the germline V gene, CDR1 is MNHEY and CDR2 is SMNVEV (reference sequence). DNA for the CDR3: TGTGCCAGCAGTTTAGGGACAGGGGGCTCAGCTGGCTACACCTTC. Its translation: CASSLGTGGSAGYTF.

J is TRBJ2-2 and V is TRBV2; 8 bases agree with TRBD2. This CDR3 has 14 residues. V trimming: 4 bases; J trimming: 5 bases; junction bases outside the gene matches: 3. Germline CDR1 SNHLY, CDR2 FYNNEI. In nucleotides, the CDR3 is TGTGCCAGCAGTGCTAGCGGGTATACCGGGGAGCTGTTTTTT. The encoded protein is CASSASGYTGELFF.

This sequence joins TRBV6-5 and TRBJ2-7, with TRBD1 as a possible D gene (6 bases). Trimming pared 2 bases from V and 0 bases from J, leaving 8 bases between. The CDR3 spans 14 residues. Germline values: CDR1 MNHEY, CDR2 SVGAGI. The CDR3: CASSYRDTSYEQYF. For the CDR3, the DNA is TGTGCCAGCAGTTACAGGGACACCTCCTACGAGCAGTACTTC.

The chain recombines TRBV2 with TRBJ1-5; 10 bases are a match to TRBD1. The CDR3 extends over 13 amino acids. J lost 5 bases, V lost 10 bases, and 5 bases had no gene match. The germline V gene encodes CDR1 SNHLY and CDR2 FYNNEI. CDR3 in DNA: TGTGCCACAGCCGGGACAGGGGATCAGCCCCAGCATTTT. It encodes CATAGTGDQPQHF.

This clone was observed a single time. V is TRBV19 and J is TRBJ1-5; D possibly corresponds to TRBD1 (5 bases). V was shortened by 6 bases and J by 0 bases, with 15 bases between the two germline ends. CDR3 length: 16 residues. Germline assignment: CDR1 LNHDA and CDR2 SQIVND (reference sequence). The CDR3 loop reads CASRTLTGRSNQPQHF. CDR3 bases: TGTGCCAGTAGAACTTTAACAGGACGTAGCAATCAGCCCCAGCATTTT.

This clone was seen only once. The chain joins TRBV2 to TRBJ2-5; D perhaps matches TRBD2 (6 bases). Trimming cost V 6 bases and J 5 bases, with 13 bases left between them. This CDR3 comprises 13 residues. Germline assignment: CDR1 SNHLY and CDR2 FYNNEI. The CDR3 spells CASRVTGGETQYF. In DNA, the CDR3 is TGTGCCAGCAGGGTAACAGGAGGGGAGACCCAGTACTTC.

The rearrangement joins TRBV11-2 to TRBJ2-7; a weak D match, TRBD2 (6 bases). Trimming cost V 1 base and J 7 bases, with 14 bases left between them. Germline assignment: CDR1 SGHAT and CDR2 FQNNGV. The CDR3 covers 14 residues. This CDR3 reads CASSLAGRSGEQYF. DNA for the CDR3: TGTGCCAGCAGCTTAGCCGGGAGAAGTGGGGAGCAGTACTTC.